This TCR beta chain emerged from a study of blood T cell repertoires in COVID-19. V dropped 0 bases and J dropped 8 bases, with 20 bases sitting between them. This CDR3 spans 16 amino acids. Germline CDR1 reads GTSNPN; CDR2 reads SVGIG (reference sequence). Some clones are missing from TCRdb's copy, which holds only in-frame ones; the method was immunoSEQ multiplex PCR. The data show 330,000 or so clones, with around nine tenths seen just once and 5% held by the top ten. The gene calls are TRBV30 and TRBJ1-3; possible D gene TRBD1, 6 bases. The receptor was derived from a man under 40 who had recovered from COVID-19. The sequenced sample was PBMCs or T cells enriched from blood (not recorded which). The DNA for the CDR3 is TGTGCCTGGAGTGTAGGTTTAAGCGGCAGGGGTGACACCATATATTTT. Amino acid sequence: CAWSVGLSGRGDTIYF.